This entry concerns a single TCR beta chain. The antigen remains undetermined. The data originate from a study of breast tumors, draining lymph nodes, adjacent tissues. General study findings and limits: Data only fit, rather than demonstrated, lymph node origin of most tumor T cells. Tumor and nontumor repertoires were significantly more similar in luminal-like than in basal-like breast cancer. Tumor repertoires ranked between lymph nodes and nontumor tissue in diversity, with V and J gene preferences.

TCRdb recomputed calls from the multiplex PCR reads with MiXCR, one row per CDR3 protein. Of a few hundred thousand distinct CDR3 sequences detected, less than 40% appear once; the ten largest clones hold 3.6%. Samples came from axillary lymph nodes draining the breast cancer. V was trimmed by 4 bases and J by 1 base, leaving 20 bases between them. The CDR3 runs to 18 residues. CDR1 KGHDR and CDR2 SFDVKD come from the germline V gene. The V and J genes are TRBV24-1 and TRBJ2-3; D is possibly TRBD2 (7 bases). The receptor was isolated from a female donor with breast cancer. Some clones in this sample may be carry-over from other donors' samples. Sequencing was done on a sample of axillary lymph node tissue. The CDR3 nucleotides read TGTGCCACCAGTGACTCCACAGGGACTATACTTGGCACAGATACGCAGTATTTT. This gives the protein CATSDSTGTILGTDTQYF.